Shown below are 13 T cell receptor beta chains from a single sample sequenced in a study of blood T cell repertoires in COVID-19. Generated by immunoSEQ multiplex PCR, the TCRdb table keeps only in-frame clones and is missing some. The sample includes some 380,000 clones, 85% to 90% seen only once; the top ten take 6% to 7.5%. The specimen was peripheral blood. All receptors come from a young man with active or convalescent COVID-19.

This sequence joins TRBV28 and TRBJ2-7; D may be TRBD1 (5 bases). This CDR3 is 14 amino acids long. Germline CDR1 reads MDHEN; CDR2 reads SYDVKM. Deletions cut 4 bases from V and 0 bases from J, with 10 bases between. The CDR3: CASSWGRSSYEQYF. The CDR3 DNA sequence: TGTGCCAGCAGTTGGGGCAGAAGCTCCTACGAGCAGTACTTC.

The CDR3 sequence is CASSYWTDANYGYTF. DNA of the CDR3: TGTGCCAGCAGTTACTGGACAGACGCTAACTATGGCTACACCTTC. The chain has TRBV6-5 and TRBJ1-2; a possible D gene is TRBD1 (6 bases). The CDR3 extends over 15 amino acids. V was shortened by 1 base and J by 0 bases, with 9 bases between the two germline ends. CDR1 is MNHEY, CDR2 SVGAGI, per germline.

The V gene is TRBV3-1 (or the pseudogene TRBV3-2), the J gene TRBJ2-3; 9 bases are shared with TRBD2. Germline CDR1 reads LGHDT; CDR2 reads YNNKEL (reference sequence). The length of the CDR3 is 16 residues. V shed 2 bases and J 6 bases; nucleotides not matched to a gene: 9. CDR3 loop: CASSQFGLAGVDTQYF. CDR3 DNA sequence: TGTGCCAGCAGCCAATTCGGTTTAGCGGGAGTGGATACGCAGTATTTT.

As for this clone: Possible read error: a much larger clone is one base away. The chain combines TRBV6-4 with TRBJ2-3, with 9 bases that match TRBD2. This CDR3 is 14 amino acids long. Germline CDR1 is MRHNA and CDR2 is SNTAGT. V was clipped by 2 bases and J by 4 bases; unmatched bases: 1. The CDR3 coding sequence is TGTGCCAGCAGTGACGCGGGGGGGCCAGATACGCAGTATTTT. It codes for CASSDAGGPDTQYF.

Written as DNA, the CDR3 is TGTGCCAGTAGACCGACAGGGGGAGGCGAGCAGTACTTC. It is translated as CASRPTGGGEQYF. The gene calls are TRBV19 and TRBJ2-7, with 9 bases aligning to TRBD1. Trimming at V came to 6 bases and at J to 6 bases, leaving 6 bases not matched to a gene. The CDR3 contains 13 residues. The germline gives CDR1 LNHDA, CDR2 SQIVND (reference sequence).

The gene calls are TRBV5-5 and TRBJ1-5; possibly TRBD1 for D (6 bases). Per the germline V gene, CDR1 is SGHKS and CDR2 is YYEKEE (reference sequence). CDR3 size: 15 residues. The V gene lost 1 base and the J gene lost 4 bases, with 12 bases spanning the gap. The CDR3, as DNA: TGTGCCAGCAGCTTGAACAGGGTGGATAATCAGCCCCAGCATTTT. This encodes CASSLNRVDNQPQHF.

The CDR3 DNA reads as TGCGCCAGCAATCGACAGGGTTCCTTCGGGGAGCTGTTTTTT. This sequence encodes CASNRQGSFGELFF. V is TRBV10-1 and J is TRBJ2-2; 7 positions match TRBD1. CDR1 is WNHNN, CDR2 SYGVQD, per germline (reference sequence). J was trimmed by 7 bases and V by 7 bases; bases with no gene match: 9. This CDR3 comprises 14 residues.

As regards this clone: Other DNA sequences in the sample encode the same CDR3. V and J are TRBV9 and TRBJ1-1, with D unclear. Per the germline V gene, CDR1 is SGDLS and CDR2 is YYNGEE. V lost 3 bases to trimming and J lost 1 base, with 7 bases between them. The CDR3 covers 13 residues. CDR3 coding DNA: TGTGCCAGCAGCGCCTTAGCGAACACTGAAGCTTTCTTT. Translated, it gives CASSALANTEAFF.

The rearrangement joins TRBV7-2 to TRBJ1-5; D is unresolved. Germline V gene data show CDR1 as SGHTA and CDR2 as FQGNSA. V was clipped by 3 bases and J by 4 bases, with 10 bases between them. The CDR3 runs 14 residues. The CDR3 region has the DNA TGTGCCAGCAGCTTTAGTATCGGGAATCAGCCCCAGCATTTT. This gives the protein CASSFSIGNQPQHF.

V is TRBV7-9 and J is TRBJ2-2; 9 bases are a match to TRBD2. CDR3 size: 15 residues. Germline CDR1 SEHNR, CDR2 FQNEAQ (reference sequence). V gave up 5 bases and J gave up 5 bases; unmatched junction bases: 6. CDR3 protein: CASSPRGGPTGELFF. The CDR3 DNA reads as TGTGCCAGCAGCCCGCGGGGGGGGCCAACCGGGGAGCTGTTTTTT. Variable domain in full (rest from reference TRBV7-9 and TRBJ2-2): DTGVSQNPRHKITKRGQNVTFRCDPISEHNRLYWYRQTLGQGPEFLTYFQNEAQLEKSRLLSDRFSAERPKGSFSTLEIQRTEQGDSAMYLCASSPRGGPTGELFFGEGSRLTVL.

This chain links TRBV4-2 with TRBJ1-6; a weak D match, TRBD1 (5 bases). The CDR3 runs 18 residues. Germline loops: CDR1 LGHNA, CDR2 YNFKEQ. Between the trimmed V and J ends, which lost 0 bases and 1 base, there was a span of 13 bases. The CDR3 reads CASSQDRSGPSYNSPLHF. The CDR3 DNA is TGTGCCAGCAGCCAAGATCGGTCAGGGCCGTCCTATAATTCACCCCTCCACTTT.

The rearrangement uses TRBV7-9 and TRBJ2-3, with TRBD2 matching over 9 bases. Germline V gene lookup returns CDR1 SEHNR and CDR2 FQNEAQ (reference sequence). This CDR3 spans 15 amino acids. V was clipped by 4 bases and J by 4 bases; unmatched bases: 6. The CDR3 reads CASSYGSGSSDTQYF. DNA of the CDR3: TGTGCCAGCAGCTATGGTAGCGGGAGTTCAGATACGCAGTATTTT.

The CDR3, as DNA: TGTGCCAGCAGCCTCTCTTGGGGGGATAATTCACCCCTCCACTTT. It specifies CASSLSWGDNSPLHF. The chain joins TRBV3-1 (or the pseudogene TRBV3-2) to TRBJ1-6; D is perhaps TRBD1 (5 bases). Trimming cost V 4 bases and J 5 bases, with 12 bases left between them. The germline gives CDR1 LGHDT, CDR2 YNNKEL (reference sequence). This CDR3 contains 15 residues.